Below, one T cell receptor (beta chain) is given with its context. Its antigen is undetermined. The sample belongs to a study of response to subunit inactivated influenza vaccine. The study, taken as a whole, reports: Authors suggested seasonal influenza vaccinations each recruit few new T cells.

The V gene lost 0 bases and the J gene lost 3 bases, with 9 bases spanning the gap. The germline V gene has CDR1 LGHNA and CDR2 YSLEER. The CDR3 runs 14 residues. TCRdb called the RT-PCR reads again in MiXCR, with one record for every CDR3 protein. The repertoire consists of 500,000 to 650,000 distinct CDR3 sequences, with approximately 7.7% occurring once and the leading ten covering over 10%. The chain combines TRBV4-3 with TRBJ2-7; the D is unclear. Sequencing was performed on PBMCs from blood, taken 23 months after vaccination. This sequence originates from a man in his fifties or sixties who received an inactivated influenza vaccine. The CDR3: CASSQDSPSYEQYF. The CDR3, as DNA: TGCGCCAGCAGCCAAGATAGCCCAAGCTACGAGCAGTACTTC.